The next 10 T cell receptor beta chains were all read from a single sample in a study of T cell responses to AZD1222 COVID-19 vaccine. This table comes from immunoSEQ multiplex PCR, and its TCRdb copy is limited to in-frame clones, with some not included. The data show about 180,000 clones, 75% to 90% seen once. The sequenced sample was peripheral blood, obtained on day 0 of AZD1222 vaccination. The receptors were sampled from an adult in good health.

V and J are TRBV10-3 and TRBJ2-6, with a weak D call TRBD1 (6 bases). Germline CDR1 ENHRY, CDR2 SYGVKD. Trimming removed 6 bases at V and 2 bases at J, with 14 bases between. The CDR3 extends over 16 amino acids. In DNA form, the CDR3 reads TGTGCCATCAGGGCTGGTCAGGGGACTGGGGCCAACGTCCTGACTTTC. Its translation: CAIRAGQGTGANVLTF.

The sample holds a few counts of this clone. The CDR3 bases are TGTGCCAGCAGTCAACACAGGAATCAGCCCCAGCATTTT. Translating gives CASSQHRNQPQHF. The chain recombines TRBV6-7 with TRBJ1-5, with D perhaps TRBD1 (5 bases). TRBV6-7 is treated as an ORF (open reading frame) with a function not yet certain. This CDR3 contains 13 residues. Deletions cut 5 bases from V and 4 bases from J, with 9 bases between.

This chain links TRBV27 with TRBJ2-3; possibly TRBD1 for D (6 bases). Germline-derived CDR1 and CDR2 are MNHEY and SMNVEV (reference sequence). V lost 2 bases, J lost 4 bases, and 13 bases lay in between. This CDR3 has 15 amino acids. Here the CDR3 reads CASSLQQGRADTQYF. The CDR3 DNA sequence: TGTGCCAGCAGTTTACAACAGGGCAGGGCAGATACGCAGTATTTT.

The genes are TRBV9 and TRBJ1-3; 7 nucleotides align to TRBD1. Germline trimming cut 2 bases from V and 2 bases from J; bases unmatched to any gene: 1. This CDR3 is 14 amino acids long. Germline lookup yields CDR1 SGDLS and CDR2 YYNGEE. The CDR3 nucleotides read TGTGCCAGCAGCGTTGACAGGGCTGGAAACACCATATATTTT. Its protein product is CASSVDRAGNTIYF.

This sequence joins TRBV28 and TRBJ1-1; the D is unclear. CDR1 is MDHEN, CDR2 SYDVKM, per germline. This CDR3 spans 13 amino acids. V was trimmed by 6 bases and J by 9 bases, leaving 17 bases between them. The CDR3 reads CASSFGAVAQAFF. CDR3 sequence (DNA): TGTGCCAGCAGCTTCGGCGCGGTTGCGCAAGCTTTCTTT.

This clone was observed a single time. The V call is TRBV4-1, the J call TRBJ2-7, with D perhaps matching TRBD2 (5 bases). The V gene's germline CDR1 is MGHRA and CDR2 YSYEKL. The CDR3 loop spans 15 amino acids. Trimming removed 3 bases from V and 5 bases from J, with 17 bases in between. CDR3: CASSQTEALGDEQYF. Here the CDR3 DNA reads TGCGCCAGCAGCCAGACGGAGGCTCTGGGCGACGAGCAGTACTTC.

The chain employs TRBV4-1 and TRBJ1-2; D is undetermined. Germline V gives CDR1 MGHRA, CDR2 YSYEKL. The CDR3 runs 15 residues. Trimming stripped 1 base from V and 5 bases from J, with 14 bases between. CDR3 in amino acids: CASSQVTSGDYGYTF. For the CDR3, the DNA is TGCGCCAGCAGCCAAGTAACGTCTGGGGATTATGGCTACACCTTC.

This clone was seen more than once but under ten times. V usage is TRBV6-1 and J usage is TRBJ2-5; the match to TRBD1 covers 9 bases. The CDR3 has 15 amino acids. J was trimmed by 6 bases and V by 3 bases; bases with no gene match: 8. Germline CDR1 and CDR2: MNHNS and SASEGT. CDR3 nucleotides: TGTGCCAGCAGTGATATGACAGGGGGAGGGCAGACCCAGTACTTC. Its protein is CASSDMTGGGQTQYF.

J is TRBJ2-5 and V is TRBV30; D unresolved. Trimming took 4 bases from V and 0 from J, leaving 6 bases between them. From germline, CDR1 is GTSNPN and CDR2 SVGIG (reference sequence). The CDR3 covers 12 residues. The CDR3 sequence: CAWTLNQETQYF. As DNA, the CDR3 is TGTGCCTGGACCCTAAACCAAGAGACCCAGTACTTC.

In DNA, the CDR3 is TGTGCCAGCGAGCCGTATAGACAGGAGAGCTCTGGAAACACCATATATTTT. Its protein product is CASEPYRQESSGNTIYF. The rearrangement links TRBV2 to TRBJ1-3; maybe TRBD1 (6 bases). This CDR3 comprises 17 residues. The germline V and J ends were trimmed by 8 bases and 0 bases, with 20 bases remaining between them. Germline CDR1 SNHLY, CDR2 FYNNEI.